This TCR beta chain was identified in a study of blood T cells in healthy people across ages. CDR3 length: 15 residues. Germline CDR1 LGHDT, CDR2 YNNKEL (reference sequence). V was cut by 0 bases and J by 8 bases, with 16 bases left in between. This clonotype turned up a few times. Its matching antigen is unknown. Study-level results: Any conclusive comparison of naive versus antigen-experienced cells was prevented by using unsorted PBMCs. Diversity of TCR beta per million T cells declined in a roughly linear way with age.

Donors were systemically healthy Caucasian individuals from Russia aged roughly 6 to 100 years. The use of a sample-barcoded 5' primer and a J-beta primer mix characterized a second PCR of roughly 6 to 12 cycles. One entry per CDR3 protein results from TCRdb running MiXCR on the 5' RACE reads. This table holds 1.5 million to 2 million distinct CDR3 sequences, around 35% found once. This receptor was identified in a woman aged 25 to 45 in good health. Specimen: blood. The genes are TRBV3-1 and TRBJ1-2; maybe TRBD1 (5 bases). CDR3 amino acids: CASSQDQASGRGYTF. The CDR3 DNA reads as TGTGCCAGCAGCCAAGATCAGGCGTCAGGGCGAGGCTACACCTTC.